This TCR beta chain appears in the sequencing data of a study of blood T cell repertoires in COVID-19. The CDR3 spans 15 residues. Trimming removed 7 bases from V and 1 base from J, with 15 bases in between. The germline CDR1 and CDR2 sequences are LNHDA and SQIVND (reference sequence). This clone turned up a few times. The repertoire was sequenced with immunoSEQ multiplex PCR; TCRdb's copy has only in-frame clones and lacks some. The top ten clones hold around 1% of a sample with 200,000 to 250,000 clones, about 87% of them seen once. The sample taken for sequencing was PBMCs or T cells enriched from blood (not recorded which). The gene calls are TRBV19 and TRBJ2-3, with D perhaps TRBD2 (6 bases). The TCR was taken from a man in his fifties or sixties who had been exposed to COVID-19. The CDR3 spells CASKVGGARTDTQYF. DNA of the CDR3: TGTGCCAGTAAAGTTGGCGGGGCCCGCACAGATACGCAGTATTTT.